This TCR beta chain comes out of a study of blood T cell repertoires in COVID-19. As for the study in general: Acute and convalescent COVID-19 samples came from the United States, Italy and Spain. PBMCs, B-cell-depleted T cells, or T cells were the source of the cDNA or gDNA that made up the material.

Seattle patient enrollment occurred during active infection, with longitudinal follow-up thereafter. As processed by the authors: The authors estimated nucleated cell counts from reference gene primer amplification. Clones were read by immunoSEQ multiplex PCR, and TCRdb kept only the in-frame ones, dropping some. Clone size and V and J calls were adopted from that table, with D and trimming inferred from the DNA. The top ten clones hold 7% of a sample with just over 150,000 clones, 82% of them seen once. Only one count was recorded for this clone. The CDR3 runs 13 residues. Deletions cut 5 bases from V and 4 bases from J, with 11 bases between.

Input material: peripheral blood. V gene TRBV12-3 or TRBV12-4 combines with J gene TRBJ1-2; TRBD1 might be the D (6 bases). The TCR originated in a middle-aged woman with COVID-19, enrolled during active disease. The CDR3 DNA reads as TGTGCCAGCAGTGCCGGGACACCCTATGGCTACACCTTC. Amino acid sequence: CASSAGTPYGYTF.